This T cell receptor (beta chain) was captured by sequencing in a study of blood T cell repertoires in COVID-19. Between the trimmed V and J ends, which lost 10 bases and 4 bases, there was a span of 17 bases. This CDR3 comprises 13 residues. CDR1 and CDR2 (germline): MDHEN, SYDVKM. TCRdb keeps only in-frame clones here, not all; method: immunoSEQ multiplex PCR. The sample has under 250,000 clones, 80% to 85% seen once. This sequence joins TRBV28 and TRBJ2-7; D is perhaps TRBD2 (5 bases). This TCR was sampled from a woman between 65 and 79 years old with COVID-19, enrolled during active disease. The sample comprised peripheral blood. The DNA of the CDR3 is TGTGCCACTTCCGGAGGCCCCATTTACGAGCAGTACTTC. Its translation: CATSGGPIYEQYF.